The 2 T cell receptor beta chains listed next were all sequenced from one sample in a study of molecular identifiers for immune sequencing clone quantification. TCRdb reanalysed the PCR reads using MiXCR and keeps one entry per CDR3 protein. The table includes 70,000 to 95,000 distinct CDR3 sequences, 15% to 20% detected once. The sequencing input was naive CD8+ T cells from blood, with Jurkat cell RNA spiked in. Subset: FACS-sorted CD8+CD4-CCR7+CD45RA+ naive T cells. The source of these receptors is a human donor in good health. Some libraries in this study had Jurkat cell RNA spiked in.

This clonotype appeared many times. The chain links TRBV19 to TRBJ2-2; D may be TRBD1 or TRBD2 (6 bases each). V was shortened by 3 bases and J by 6 bases, with 8 bases between the two germline ends. The CDR3 covers 13 residues. In germline, CDR1 is LNHDA, CDR2 SQIVND (reference sequence). CDR3 sequence: CASSMGGSGELFF. For the CDR3, the DNA is TGTGCCAGTAGTATGGGGGGCTCCGGGGAGCTGTTTTTT. Based on the CDR3 plus reference TRBV19 and TRBJ2-2, the full variable domain is DGGITQSPKYLFRKEGQNVTLSCEQNLNHDAMYWYRQDPGQGLRLIYYSQIVNDFQKGDIAEGYSVSREKKESFPLTVTSAQKNPTAFYLCASSMGGSGELFFGEGSRLTVL.

This clonotype appeared many times. This sequence joins TRBV3-1 and TRBJ2-7, with D unclear. The CDR3 runs 15 residues. Germline V gene data show CDR1 as LGHDT and CDR2 as YNNKEL (reference sequence). The V gene lost 1 base and the J gene lost 1 base, with 11 bases spanning the gap. DNA of the CDR3: TGTGCCAGCAGCCAAGGGCTCGATGCATCCTACGAGCAGTACTTC. It encodes CASSQGLDASYEQYF.